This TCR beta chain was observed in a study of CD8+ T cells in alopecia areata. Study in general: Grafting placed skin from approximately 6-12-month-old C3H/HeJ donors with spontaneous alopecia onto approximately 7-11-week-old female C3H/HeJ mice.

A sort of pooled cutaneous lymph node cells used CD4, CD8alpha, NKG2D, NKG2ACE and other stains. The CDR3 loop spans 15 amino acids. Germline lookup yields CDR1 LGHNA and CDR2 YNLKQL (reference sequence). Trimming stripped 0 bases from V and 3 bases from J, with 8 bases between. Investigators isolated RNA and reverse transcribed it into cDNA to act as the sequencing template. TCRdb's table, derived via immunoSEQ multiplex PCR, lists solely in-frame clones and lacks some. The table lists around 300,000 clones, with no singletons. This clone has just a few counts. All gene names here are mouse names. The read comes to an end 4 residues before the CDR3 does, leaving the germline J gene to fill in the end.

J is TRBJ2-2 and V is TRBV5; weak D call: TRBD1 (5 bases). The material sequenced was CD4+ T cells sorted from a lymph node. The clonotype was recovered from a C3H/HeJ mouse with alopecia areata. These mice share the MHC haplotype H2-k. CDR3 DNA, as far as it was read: TGTGCCAGCAGCCAAGAAGGACATTACACCGGG. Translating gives CASSQEGHYTG. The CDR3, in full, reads CASSQEGHYTGQLYF.